The 30 T cell receptor beta chains listed next were all sequenced from one sample in a study of blood T cell repertoires in COVID-19. TCRdb's table, derived via immunoSEQ multiplex PCR, lists solely in-frame clones and lacks some. The profile shows 55,000 to 70,000 clones, 80% to 90% of them singletons. The sequencing sample was made of peripheral blood. The receptors were sampled from a man aged 80 or over with acute or convalescent COVID-19.

The table lists this clone with a count of one. The V and J genes are TRBV7-2 and TRBJ2-2, with D possibly matching TRBD2 (6 bases). Germline V gene data show CDR1 as SGHTA and CDR2 as FQGNSA. Trimming removed 3 bases from V and 5 bases from J, with 10 bases in between. There are 14 residues in the CDR3. The CDR3 sequence: CASSLAGWTGELFF. CDR3 bases: TGTGCCAGCAGCTTGGCGGGGTGGACCGGGGAGCTGTTTTTT.

In this sample, this clone turned up a few times. The V and J genes are TRBV7-2 and TRBJ2-7; 7 bases align to TRBD1. J lost 3 bases, V lost 5 bases, and 4 bases had no gene match. CDR3 length equals 13 residues. Germline lookup yields CDR1 SGHTA and CDR2 FQGNSA. The CDR3 region has the DNA TGTGCCAGCAGCGCAGCAGGGGGCTACGAGCAGTACTTC. Amino acid sequence: CASSAAGGYEQYF.

This clone turned up a few times. This chain links TRBV27 with TRBJ2-3; 7 bases line up with TRBD2. Germline values: CDR1 MNHEY, CDR2 SMNVEV (reference sequence). V was clipped by 5 bases and J by 2 bases; unmatched bases: 7. The CDR3 totals 15 residues. The CDR3 nucleotides are TGTGCCAGCAGTATAACGGCGGGAGCCACAGATACGCAGTATTTT. Amino acids: CASSITAGATDTQYF.

The rearrangement links TRBV14 to TRBJ2-7; perhaps TRBD1 as D (5 bases). The CDR3 extends over 12 amino acids. Looked up from germline, CDR1 is SGHDN and CDR2 is FVKESK. V shed 4 bases and J shed 9 bases, with 13 bases lying between them. The CDR3 nucleotides read TGTGCCAGCAGCCCCCAGGGATATCGGCAGTACTTC. Its protein is CASSPQGYRQYF.

The chain uses TRBV19 and TRBJ1-1, with a weak D call TRBD1 (6 bases). The CDR3 is 13 amino acids. Germline V gene lookup returns CDR1 LNHDA and CDR2 SQIVND (reference sequence). Trimming pared 9 bases from V and 9 bases from J, leaving 20 bases between. The DNA of the CDR3 is TGTGCCAGCCGGGTTCAGGGGTCCGCACAAGCTTTCTTT. This translates into CASRVQGSAQAFF.

The chain links TRBV5-1 to TRBJ1-1, with D unclear. Trimming shortened V by 2 bases and J by 1 base, and 12 bases separated the two germline ends. The CDR3 totals 15 residues. The germline CDR1 and CDR2 sequences are SGHRS and YFSETQ. CDR3 nucleotide sequence: TGCGCCAGCAGCTTAACACCGGGAACGAACACTGAAGCTTTCTTT. Translated, it gives CASSLTPGTNTEAFF.

The CDR3 protein is CASSPTLAGAGELFF. The CDR3 DNA is TGTGCCAGCTCACCCACACTAGCGGGAGCCGGGGAGCTGTTTTTT. The V call is TRBV18, the J call TRBJ2-2; 11 nucleotides agree with TRBD2. V dropped 3 bases and J dropped 6; count of bases not matched to a gene: 3. This CDR3 contains 15 residues. Germline V gives CDR1 KGHSH, CDR2 LQKENI.

V gene TRBV10-3 combines with J gene TRBJ2-5, with TRBD2 identical over 8 bases. The germline V gene has CDR1 ENHRY and CDR2 SYGVKD. The ends lost 3 bases at V and 1 base at J; junction bases unmatched: 4. The CDR3 runs to 15 residues. The CDR3 region is CAISDGGAVQETQYF. The CDR3 nucleotides read TGTGCCATCAGTGACGGGGGGGCAGTCCAAGAGACCCAGTACTTC.

The CDR3 DNA is TGTGCCAGCAGCTCCCCGGGTTTTTCTATGAACACTGAAGCTTTCTTT. Translating it yields CASSSPGFSMNTEAFF. The chain has TRBV7-9 and TRBJ1-1; D is undetermined. The CDR3 covers 16 residues. Germline lookup yields CDR1 SEHNR and CDR2 FQNEAQ (reference sequence). V lost 4 bases and J 0 bases, leaving 15 bases between the germline ends.

The chain recombines TRBV7-9 with TRBJ1-1; possible D gene TRBD1, 5 bases. CDR3 size: 15 residues. V dropped 3 bases and J dropped 2 bases, with 13 bases sitting between them. Germline values: CDR1 SEHNR, CDR2 FQNEAQ (reference sequence). Here the CDR3 DNA reads TGTGCCAGCAGCTTGTTTGGGACTGATAACACTGAAGCTTTCTTT. Its translation is CASSLFGTDNTEAFF.

This clone was recorded once. V and J are TRBV6-2 or TRBV6-3 and TRBJ2-2; 7 nucleotides line up with TRBD2. Germline lookup yields CDR1 MNHEY and CDR2 SVGEGT. Trimming at V came to 4 bases and at J to 7 bases, leaving 9 bases not matched to a gene. The CDR3 is 15 residues long. The CDR3 DNA follows: TGTGCCAGCAGTTTGGTGCGGGGGAAAGGCGGGGAGCTGTTTTTT. Its protein product is CASSLVRGKGGELFF.

V and J are TRBV29-1 and TRBJ2-1, with 9 positions matching TRBD1. Germline assignment: CDR1 SQVTM and CDR2 ANQGSEA. V lost 6 bases, J lost 8 bases, and 2 bases stayed unmatched. CDR3 length: 11 amino acids. The CDR3 sequence: CSVDRGYEQFF. Here the CDR3 DNA reads TGCAGCGTCGACAGGGGGTATGAGCAGTTCTTC.

This clone was detected a few times. The chain employs TRBV9 and TRBJ2-7; D may be TRBD1 (5 bases). Trimming shortened V by 2 bases and J by 2 bases, and 14 bases separated the two germline ends. This CDR3 has 15 residues. Germline V gives CDR1 SGDLS, CDR2 YYNGEE. CDR3 sequence reads: CASSVSSGSTYEQYF. The DNA for the CDR3 is TGTGCCAGCAGCGTCTCCTCAGGGTCGACCTACGAGCAGTACTTC.

The CDR3 sequence: CATSTLTGYLQPQHF. As DNA, the CDR3 is TGTGCCACCAGCACTCTGACAGGGTATCTTCAGCCCCAGCATTTT. This chain joins TRBV15 and TRBJ1-5, with 7 positions matching TRBD1. Germline CDR1 and CDR2: LNHNV and YYDKDF (reference sequence). The CDR3 is made up of 15 amino acids. V trimming: 4 bases; J trimming: 6 bases; junction bases outside the gene matches: 9.

The chain is built from TRBV27 and TRBJ2-7, with TRBD1 identical over 7 bases. V lost 3 bases and J lost 2; bases outside the gene matches: 1. CDR1 and CDR2 (germline): MNHEY, SMNVEV (reference sequence). The CDR3 runs 13 residues. CDR3 loop: CASSLQGAYEQYF. DNA for the CDR3: TGTGCCAGCAGTTTGCAGGGGGCCTACGAGCAGTACTTC.

This clone was observed a single time. V gene TRBV6-5 combines with J gene TRBJ2-3; D possibly corresponds to TRBD1 (6 bases). Per germline, CDR1 MNHEY and CDR2 SVGAGI. This CDR3 has 14 amino acids. V lost 6 bases and J 1 base, leaving 11 bases between the germline ends. CDR3 bases: TGTGCCAGCAGCCAGGGACATCGCACAGATACGCAGTATTTT. Protein sequence: CASSQGHRTDTQYF.

This clone was observed a handful of times. The V and J genes are TRBV18 and TRBJ2-3; the match to TRBD2 covers 8 bases. J was trimmed by 3 bases and V by 3 bases; bases with no gene match: 8. This CDR3 has 16 residues. Germline CDR1 and CDR2: KGHSH and LQKENI. Here the CDR3 reads CASSPGLRGATDTQYF. The DNA for the CDR3 is TGTGCCAGCTCACCGGGGTTGCGGGGGGCGACAGATACGCAGTATTTT.

The chain couples TRBV19 to TRBJ1-2; a possible D gene is TRBD1 (6 bases). This CDR3 spans 14 amino acids. The V end was cut by 5 bases, the J end by 3 bases, with 13 bases between. Germline-derived CDR1 and CDR2 are LNHDA and SQIVND (reference sequence). This CDR3 reads CASSLTGWDYGYTF. The CDR3, as DNA: TGTGCCAGTAGTTTGACAGGTTGGGACTATGGCTACACCTTC.

With respect to this clone: Mismatch with germline at one junction end may stem from a read error. J is TRBJ2-7 and V is TRBV4-3; 8 positions match TRBD2. From germline, CDR1 is LGHNA and CDR2 YSLEER. This CDR3 has 13 residues. This chain's CDR3 is CASSQDRGGREAF. The DNA for the CDR3 is TGCGCCAGCAGCCAAGATCGGGGGGGCAGGGAGGCTTTC.

Only one count was recorded for this clone. This sequence joins TRBV12-3 or TRBV12-4 and TRBJ1-1; possibly TRBD1 for D (5 bases). This CDR3 has 13 amino acids. The V end lost 3 bases, the J end lost 4 bases, and 9 bases lay between the germline ends. CDR3 sequence: CASSLQGGTEAFF. In DNA form, the CDR3 reads TGTGCCAGCAGTTTGCAGGGTGGCACTGAAGCTTTCTTT.

This chain joins TRBV11-2 and TRBJ2-3; no clear D gene. V shed 2 bases and J shed 1 base, with 4 bases lying between them. CDR1 is SGHAT and CDR2 is FQNNGV in the germline V gene. This CDR3 region has 13 residues. CDR3 loop: CASSLSGTDTQYF. In nucleotides, the CDR3 is TGTGCCAGCAGCTTATCGGGCACAGATACGCAGTATTTT.

The V and J genes are TRBV27 and TRBJ1-1, with 8 bases matching TRBD1. Germline CDR1 is MNHEY and CDR2 is SMNVEV (reference sequence). Trimming took 4 bases from V and 7 from J; bases not matched to a gene: 5. CDR3 length: 13 amino acids. As DNA, the CDR3 is TGTGCCAGCAGTTCCGGACAGGGCCATGAAGCTTTCTTT. The encoded protein is CASSSGQGHEAFF.

The rearrangement uses TRBV2 and TRBJ1-1; TRBD1 might be the D (5 bases). CDR1 and CDR2 (germline): SNHLY, FYNNEI. Trimming took off 7 bases at V and 7 bases at J, with 19 bases between the two ends. CDR3 length: 14 amino acids. In DNA, the CDR3 is TGTGCCAGCATGTTGGGGACGGGAGTGAGTGAAGCTTTCTTT. This encodes CASMLGTGVSEAFF.

The gene calls are TRBV27 and TRBJ1-2; D remains ambiguous. The V gene lost 6 bases and the J gene lost 4 bases, with 18 bases spanning the gap. The CDR3 has 15 residues. In germline, CDR1 is MNHEY, CDR2 SMNVEV (reference sequence). This chain's CDR3 is CASSLSPGRGYGYTF. The CDR3 region has the DNA TGTGCCAGCAGCTTGAGCCCCGGCCGGGGCTATGGCTACACCTTC.

Remarks on this clone: This CDR3 is also generated by other DNA sequences in the sample. The rearrangement uses TRBV5-1 and TRBJ2-5; D is ambiguous. Germline CDR1 SGHRS, CDR2 YFSETQ. Trimming left V 6 bases short and J 4 bases short, with 4 bases between. CDR3 length: 10 amino acids. This CDR3 reads CASTGETQYF. CDR3 coding DNA: TGCGCCAGCACGGGAGAGACCCAGTACTTC.

V usage is TRBV7-8 and J usage is TRBJ1-2; TRBD1 aligns across 9 bases. This CDR3 spans 14 amino acids. Germline V lookup: CDR1 SGHVS, CDR2 FQNEAQ. After removal of 5 bases from V and 4 bases from J, the junction contained 5 bases not matched to a gene. In DNA form, the CDR3 reads TGTGCCAGCAGCCAAGGACAGGGGCCCTATGGCTACACCTTC. Protein product: CASSQGQGPYGYTF.

The chain links TRBV11-1 to TRBJ1-6; D remains ambiguous. Per germline, CDR1 SGHAT and CDR2 FQDESV (reference sequence). V lost 2 bases, J lost 7 bases, and 9 bases lay in between. The length of the CDR3 is 14 residues. The CDR3 is CASSLHTVNSPLHF. DNA for the CDR3: TGTGCCAGCAGCTTACACACCGTGAATTCACCCCTCCACTTT.

The table lists this clone with many counts. The chain uses TRBV30 and TRBJ1-1; TRBD1 might be the D (5 bases). In germline, CDR1 is GTSNPN, CDR2 SVGIG (reference sequence). CDR3 length equals 14 residues. The ends were cut back, 2 bases at V and 4 bases at J, with 14 bases in the middle. CDR3 bases: TGTGCCTGGAGTCCGGGGGGTGGGCGCACTGAAGCTTTCTTT. It yields the protein CAWSPGGGRTEAFF.

The chain couples TRBV28 to TRBJ1-1, with TRBD1 identical over 11 bases. CDR1 MDHEN and CDR2 SYDVKM come from the germline V gene. The junction had 9 bases not matched to a gene; V was cut back by 8 bases and J by 4 bases. This CDR3 comprises 15 residues. The CDR3 reads CASPPRTGGGTEAFF. The CDR3 DNA is TGTGCCAGCCCACCGAGGACAGGGGGCGGCACTGAAGCTTTCTTT.

This chain connects TRBV10-3 to TRBJ2-5; the D gene is possibly TRBD1 (5 bases). The CDR3 extends over 14 amino acids. V shed 3 bases and J shed 3 bases, with 11 bases lying between them. Germline lookup yields CDR1 ENHRY and CDR2 SYGVKD. CDR3 sequence: CAISDLRTKETQYF. The CDR3 nucleotides read TGTGCCATCAGTGATTTGCGGACAAAAGAGACCCAGTACTTC.